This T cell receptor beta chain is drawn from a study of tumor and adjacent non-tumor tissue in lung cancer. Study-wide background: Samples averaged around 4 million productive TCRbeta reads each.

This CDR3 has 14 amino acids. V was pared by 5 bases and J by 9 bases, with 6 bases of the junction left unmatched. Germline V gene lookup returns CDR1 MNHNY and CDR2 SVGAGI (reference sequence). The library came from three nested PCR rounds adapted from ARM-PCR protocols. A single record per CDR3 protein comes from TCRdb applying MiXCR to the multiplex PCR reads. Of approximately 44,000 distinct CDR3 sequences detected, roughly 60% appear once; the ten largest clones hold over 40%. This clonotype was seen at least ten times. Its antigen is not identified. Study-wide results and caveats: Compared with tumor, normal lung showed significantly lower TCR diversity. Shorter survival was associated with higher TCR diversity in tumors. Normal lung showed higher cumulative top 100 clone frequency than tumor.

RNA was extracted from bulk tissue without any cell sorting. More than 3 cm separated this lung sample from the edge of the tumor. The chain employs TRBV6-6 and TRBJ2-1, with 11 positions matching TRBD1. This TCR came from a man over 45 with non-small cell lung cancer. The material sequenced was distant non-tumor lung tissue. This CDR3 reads CASSTGTGGIEQFF. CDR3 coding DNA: TGTGCCAGCAGTACCGGGACAGGGGGAATTGAGCAGTTCTTC.